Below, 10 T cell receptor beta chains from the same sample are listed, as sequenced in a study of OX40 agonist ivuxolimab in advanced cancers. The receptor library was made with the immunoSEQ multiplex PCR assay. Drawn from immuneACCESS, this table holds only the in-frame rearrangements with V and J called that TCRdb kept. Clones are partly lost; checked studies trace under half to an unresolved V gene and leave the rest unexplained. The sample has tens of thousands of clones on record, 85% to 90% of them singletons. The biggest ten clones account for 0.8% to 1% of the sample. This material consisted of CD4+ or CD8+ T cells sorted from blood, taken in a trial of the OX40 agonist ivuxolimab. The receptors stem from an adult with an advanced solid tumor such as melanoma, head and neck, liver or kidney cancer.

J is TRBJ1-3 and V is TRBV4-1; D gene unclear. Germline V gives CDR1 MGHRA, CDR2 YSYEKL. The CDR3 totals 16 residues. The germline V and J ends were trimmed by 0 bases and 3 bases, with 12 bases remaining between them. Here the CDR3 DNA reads TGCGCCAGCAGCCAAGATTTTTATGGATTTGGAAACACCATATATTTT. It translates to CASSQDFYGFGNTIYF.

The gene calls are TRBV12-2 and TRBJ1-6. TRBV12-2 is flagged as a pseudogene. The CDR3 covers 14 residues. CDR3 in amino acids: CAIRESSYNSPLHF. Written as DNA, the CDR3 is TGTGCAATCAGAGAAAGCTCCTATAATTCACCCCTCCACTTT.

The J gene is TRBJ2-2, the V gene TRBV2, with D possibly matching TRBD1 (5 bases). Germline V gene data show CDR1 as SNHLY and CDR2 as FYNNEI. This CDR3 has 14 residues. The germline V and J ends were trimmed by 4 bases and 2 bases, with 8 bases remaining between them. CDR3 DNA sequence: TGTGCCAGCAGTGTCCAGGGAAACACCGGGGAGCTGTTTTTT. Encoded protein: CASSVQGNTGELFF.

CDR3 amino acids: CASSRGGTGWDEQYF. The CDR3 bases are TGCGCCAGCAGCCGGGGAGGGACAGGGTGGGACGAGCAGTACTTC. The chain links TRBV5-1 to TRBJ2-7, with 9 nucleotides matching TRBD1. Germline V CDR1 and CDR2: SGHRS, YFSETQ. The J segment lost 5 bases and the V segment lost 4 bases, leaving 10 bases of the junction unmatched. This CDR3 spans 15 amino acids.

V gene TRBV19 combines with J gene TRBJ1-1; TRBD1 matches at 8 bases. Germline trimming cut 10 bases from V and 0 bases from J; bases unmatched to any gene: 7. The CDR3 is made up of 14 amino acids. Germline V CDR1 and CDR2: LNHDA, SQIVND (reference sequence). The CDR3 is CATRQGNVNTEAFF. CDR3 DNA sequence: TGTGCCACCCGACAGGGGAACGTGAACACTGAAGCTTTCTTT. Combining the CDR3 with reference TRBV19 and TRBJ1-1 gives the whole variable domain DGGITQSPKYLFRKEGQNVTLSCEQNLNHDAMYWYRQDPGQGLRLIYYSQIVNDFQKGDIAEGYSVSREKKESFPLTVTSAQKNPTAFYLCATRQGNVNTEAFFGQGTRLTVV.

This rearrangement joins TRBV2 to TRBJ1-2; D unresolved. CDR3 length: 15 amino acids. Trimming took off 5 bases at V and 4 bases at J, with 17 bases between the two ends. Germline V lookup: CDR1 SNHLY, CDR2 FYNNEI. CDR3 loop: CASSPPLGQGYGYTF. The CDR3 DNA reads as TGTGCCAGCAGTCCCCCTCTAGGTCAAGGCTATGGCTACACCTTC.

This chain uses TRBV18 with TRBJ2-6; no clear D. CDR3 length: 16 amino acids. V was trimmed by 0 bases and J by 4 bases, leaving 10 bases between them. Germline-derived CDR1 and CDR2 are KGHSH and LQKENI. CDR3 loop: CASSPPGTRGANVLTF. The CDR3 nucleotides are TGTGCCAGCTCACCACCGGGTACTCGAGGGGCCAACGTCCTGACTTTC.

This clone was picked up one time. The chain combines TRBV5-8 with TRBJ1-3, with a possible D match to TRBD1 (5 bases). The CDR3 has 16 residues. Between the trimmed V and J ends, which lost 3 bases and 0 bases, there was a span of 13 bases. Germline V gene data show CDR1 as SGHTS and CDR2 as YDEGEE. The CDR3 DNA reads TGTGCCAGCAGCTCGGGGACCGTTCGCTCTGGAAACACCATATATTTT. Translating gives CASSSGTVRSGNTIYF.

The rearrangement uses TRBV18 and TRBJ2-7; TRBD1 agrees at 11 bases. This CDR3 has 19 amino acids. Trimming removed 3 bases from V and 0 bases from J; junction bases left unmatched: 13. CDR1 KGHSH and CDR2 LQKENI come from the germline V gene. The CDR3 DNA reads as TGTGCCAGCTCACCGATAATGCCCTCCGGGACAGGGGGCTCCTACGAGCAGTACTTC. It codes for CASSPIMPSGTGGSYEQYF.

This CDR3 reads CASSRVGQGSYEQYF. Written as DNA, the CDR3 is TGTGCCAGCAGCCGTGTGGGACAGGGGTCCTACGAGCAGTACTTC. The chain links TRBV7-8 to TRBJ2-7; 10 positions agree with TRBD1. The CDR3 loop spans 15 amino acids. V gave up 5 bases and J gave up 1 base; unmatched junction bases: 5. Germline V gives CDR1 SGHVS, CDR2 FQNEAQ. Full variable domain (outside the CDR3, taken from reference TRBV7-8 and TRBJ2-7): GAGVSQSPRYKVAKRGQDVALRCDPISGHVSLFWYQQALGQGPEFLTYFQNEAQLDKSGLPSDRFFAERPEGSVSTLKIQRTQQEDSAVYLCASSRVGQGSYEQYFGPGTRLTVT.